This note documents a single T cell receptor beta chain sequence. The CDR3 has 16 residues. V lost 5 bases to trimming and J lost 5 bases; unmatched junction nucleotides: 9. Germline CDR1 and CDR2: SGHTA and FQGTGA. This entry comes from a study of blood T cell repertoires in COVID-19. About the research overall: Donors in the United States, Italy and Spain gave samples during acute or convalescent COVID-19. Sample material is recorded as cDNA or gDNA derived from T cells, B-cell-depleted T cells, or PBMCs.

Per the original data handling: Amplification of reference gene primers provided the estimated nucleated cell counts. Method: immunoSEQ multiplex PCR; TCRdb's copy keeps in-frame clones and lacks some. That table furnishes V, J and clone size, whereas the DNA furnished D and trimming. The table includes more than 95,000 clones, roughly 90% detected once. The sample comprised peripheral blood. The chain combines TRBV7-3 with TRBJ2-1; 10 bases map to TRBD2. The origin of this receptor is a woman of 80 years or more with acute or convalescent COVID-19. The CDR3 DNA is TGTGCCAGCAGCCCTGGGAGGACTAGCGGCAACAATGAGCAGTTCTTC. Residues: CASSPGRTSGNNEQFF.